Following are 2 T cell receptor beta chains from one sample sequenced in a study of T cells in Graves' hyperthyroidism and ophthalmopathy. RNA transcripts were the template for amplifying TCR beta CDR3 regions. A set of HTBI primers served as the primers for a first-round RT-PCR of the TCR CDR3. TCRdb passed the multiplex PCR reads through MiXCR, listing each CDR3 protein once. The sample holds approximately 430,000 distinct CDR3 sequences, 15% to 18% seen once. The sequenced sample was blood. These receptors originate from a woman aged 18-35 years with Graves' hyperthyroidism.

This clonotype was counted many times. This chain links TRBV3-1 with TRBJ1-1; D ambiguous. V gave up 0 bases and J gave up 0 bases, with 11 bases separating them. Germline assignment: CDR1 LGHDT and CDR2 YNNKEL (reference sequence). The CDR3 sequence is 16 residues long. The CDR3 nucleotides read TGTGCCAGCAGCCAAGAGGGAAGCCTACTGAACACTGAAGCTTTCTTT. It encodes CASSQEGSLLNTEAFF.

The sample holds a few counts of this clonotype. The chain combines TRBV20-1 with TRBJ2-7; D unclear. V shed 3 bases and J shed 3 bases, with 0 bases lying between them. Germline V gene lookup returns CDR1 DFQATT and CDR2 SNEGSKA (reference sequence). This CDR3 has 9 amino acids. The CDR3 region is CSASYEQYF. The CDR3 DNA follows: TGCAGTGCTAGCTACGAGCAGTACTTC.